The clone carrying this TCR beta chain turned up a few times. Its antigen remains unknown. Germline V gene data show CDR1 as LGHNA and CDR2 as YSLEER. The CDR3 totals 15 residues. The V end lost 0 bases, the J end lost 2 bases, and 11 bases lay between the germline ends. This sample is drawn from a study of T cells after yellow fever vaccination. Using its own MiXCR run on the 5' RACE reads, TCRdb lists one record per CDR3 protein. Here the sample spans 500,000 to 550,000 distinct CDR3 sequences, just over 20% being singletons. Study outcomes and limitations: FACS-sorted repertoires could contain abundant clonotypes contaminating from the bulk population. Boosting was followed by the reappearance of most primary-vaccination clones (roughly 95% CD4, around 86% CD8).

The gene calls are TRBV4-3 and TRBJ2-7, with a tentative D call TRBD1 (6 bases). The sample here was PBMCs, taken roughly 20 days after the first yellow fever vaccination. The clonotype originates from a man between 18 and 35 years old who received the YFV17D yellow fever vaccine. The CDR3 reads CASSQDRDTTYEQYF. CDR3 coding DNA: TGCGCCAGCAGCCAAGATCGGGACACCACCTACGAGCAGTACTTC.